The sequence of this T cell receptor beta chain was determined in a study of beta chain features in type 1 diabetes. The study, taken as a whole, reports: Patients with Type 1 diabetes showed moderately but significantly shorter TCRB CDR3s in all four CD4+ subsets. The similarity of naive, central memory and Treg TCRB repertoires appeared greater among patients than among healthy donors.

Deletions cut 6 bases from V and 1 base from J, with 16 bases between. Germline CDR1 is SGHTA and CDR2 is FQGNSA. The CDR3 runs to 15 residues. As for this clone: As yet, its antigen is unknown.

The entirety of the isolated RNA underwent reverse transcription, so expressed TCRB transcripts were sequenced. TCRdb keeps only in-frame clones here, not all; method: immunoSEQ multiplex PCR. The sample contains about 270,000 clones, 14% of which appear only once. What was sequenced was naive CD4+ T cells from blood. The chain couples TRBV7-2 to TRBJ2-7; D is possibly TRBD2 (5 bases). The sequence came from a man aged 30-40 years with type 1 diabetes. This chain's CDR3 is CASRKTGSASYEQYF. DNA of the CDR3: TGTGCCAGCAGAAAAACGGGTAGCGCATCCTACGAGCAGTACTTC.